A single sample is the source of the 11 T cell receptor beta chains below, sequenced in a study of glioma-infiltrating T cells. TCR alpha and beta CDR3 regions were amplified from RNA using iRepertoire nested multiplex PCR. MiXCR, applied by TCRdb to the multiplex PCR reads, yields one record per CDR3 protein. The sample has around 180,000 distinct CDR3 sequences, around 45% seen once. The sequencing input was glioma tissue, nonneoplastic brain tissue, or PBMCs (not recorded which). These TCRs come from a human donor with low-grade glioma or glioblastoma, undergoing nonglioma brain surgery, or in good health (not recorded which).

Comment on this clonotype: At one end the junction does not follow the germline gene, possibly because of a read error. The rearrangement links TRBV3-1 to TRBJ2-3; 8 bases agree with TRBD2. CDR3 size: 14 residues. From germline, CDR1 is LGHDT and CDR2 YNNKEL (reference sequence). As DNA, the CDR3 is TGTGCCAGCAGCCATCGGACTAGCAAAGATACGCAGTATTTT. Its translation: CASSHRTSKDTQYF.

Turning to this clonotype: A much larger clonotype is one base distant, so this may be a read error. The chain recombines TRBV20-1 with TRBJ2-1, with 11 bases aligning to TRBD2. The V segment lost 7 bases and the J segment 3 bases; nucleotides outside the gene matches: 8. Germline loops: CDR1 DFQATT, CDR2 SNEGSKA (reference sequence). This CDR3 spans 15 amino acids. The CDR3 DNA reads TGCAGTGTTGCCGGGACTAGCGGATTCTACAATGAGCAGTTCTTC. Protein: CSVAGTSGFYNEQFF.

There are many counts of this clonotype. The rearrangement uses TRBV6-1 and TRBJ2-3, with D hard to call. With 4 bases removed from V and 3 bases from J, the gap between germline ends came to 8 bases. CDR3 length: 13 amino acids. Looked up from germline, CDR1 is MNHNS and CDR2 is SASEGT. The CDR3 here is CASSVERTDTQYF. Written as DNA, the CDR3 is TGTGCCAGCAGTGTGGAGCGAACAGATACGCAGTATTTT.

In regard to this clonotype: One base away lies a much larger clone, so this may be a sequencing read error. The V and J genes are TRBV6-1 and TRBJ2-5, with a weak D call TRBD1 (6 bases). CDR1 is MNHNS, CDR2 SASEGT, per germline. V was pared by 7 bases and J by 2 bases, with 14 bases between. CDR3 length: 14 amino acids. The CDR3 loop reads CASKVTGHQETQYF. CDR3 nucleotides: TGTGCCAGCAAGGTTACAGGGCATCAAGAGACCCAGTACTTC.

There are a few counts of this clonotype. The V call is TRBV20-1, the J call TRBJ2-1, with 15 bases matching TRBD2. After removal of 5 bases from V and 11 bases from J, the junction contained 7 bases not matched to a gene. Germline V gene data show CDR1 as DFQATT and CDR2 as SNEGSKA (reference sequence). The length of the CDR3 is 14 residues. The CDR3 loop is CSALGLAGGNKQFF. In nucleotides, the CDR3 is TGCAGTGCTCTCGGACTAGCGGGAGGGAATAAGCAGTTCTTC.

The CDR3 nucleotides are TGTGCCAGCTGGCCCGGAGCTCCAACCGGGGAGCTGTTTTTT. This translates into CASWPGAPTGELFF. The genes are TRBV5-4 and TRBJ2-2; D is uncertain. V lost 7 bases, J lost 5 bases, and 15 bases lay in between. In germline, CDR1 is SGHNT, CDR2 YYREEE (reference sequence). This CDR3 has 14 residues.

The chain has TRBV20-1 and TRBJ1-5; the match to TRBD1 covers 8 bases. The V segment lost 6 bases and the J segment 6 bases; nucleotides outside the gene matches: 13. This CDR3 comprises 15 residues. Germline V gene data show CDR1 as DFQATT and CDR2 as SNEGSKA (reference sequence). The CDR3 region is CSASVGTGVAQPQHF. The CDR3 DNA reads as TGCAGTGCGTCCGTCGGGACAGGAGTGGCTCAGCCCCAGCATTTT.

The rearrangement uses TRBV20-1 and TRBJ2-3, with D perhaps TRBD2 (5 bases). Trimming left V 6 bases short and J 5 bases short, with 18 bases between. Germline V gene sequence: CDR1 DFQATT, CDR2 SNEGSKA (reference sequence). CDR3 size: 14 residues. CDR3 coding DNA: TGCAGTGCCAGCCGGGAATTAACTATAGATACGCAGTATTTT. It yields the protein CSASRELTIDTQYF.

Comments on this clonotype: Since a much larger clone is just one base distant, this may be a read error. The rearrangement uses TRBV6-2 or TRBV6-3 and TRBJ2-7; TRBD1 matches 7 bases. The CDR3 is made up of 15 amino acids. Germline values: CDR1 MNHEY, CDR2 SVGEGT. DNA of the CDR3: TGTGCCAGCAGTTACGGGAACAGGGGCACCTACGAGAAGTACTTC. Protein product: CASSYGNRGTYEKYF.

This clonotype was counted at least ten times. The rearrangement links TRBV2 to TRBJ1-1; D is perhaps TRBD1 (6 bases). CDR3 length: 12 residues. Trimming left V 4 bases short and J 10 bases short, with 13 bases between. CDR1 SNHLY and CDR2 FYNNEI come from the germline V gene. CDR3 sequence reads: CASSVTGKGAFF. CDR3 DNA sequence: TGTGCCAGCAGTGTAACAGGGAAGGGAGCTTTCTTT.

There are many counts of this clonotype. The V and J genes are TRBV2 and TRBJ1-3; 7 bases match TRBD1. The CDR3 is made up of 15 amino acids. V gave up 6 bases and J gave up 4 bases; unmatched junction bases: 9. Per the germline V gene, CDR1 is SNHLY and CDR2 is FYNNEI. CDR3 region: CASSLGQTGGNTIYF. CDR3 nucleotide sequence: TGTGCCAGCAGCCTGGGACAGACAGGAGGAAACACCATATATTTT.